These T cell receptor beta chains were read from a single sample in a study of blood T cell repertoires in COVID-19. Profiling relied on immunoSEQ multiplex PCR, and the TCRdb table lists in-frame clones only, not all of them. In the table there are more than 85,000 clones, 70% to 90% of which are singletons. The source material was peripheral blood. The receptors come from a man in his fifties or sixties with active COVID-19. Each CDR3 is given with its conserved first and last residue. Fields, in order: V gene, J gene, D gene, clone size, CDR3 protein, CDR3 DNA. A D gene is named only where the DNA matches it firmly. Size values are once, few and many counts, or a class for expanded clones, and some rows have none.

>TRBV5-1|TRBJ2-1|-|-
CASSIQGYEQFF
TGCGCCAGCAGCATACAGGGCTATGAGCAGTTCTTC
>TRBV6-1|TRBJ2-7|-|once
CASSETGSYGQYF
TGTGCCAGCAGTGAAACGGGTTCCTACGGGCAGTACTTC
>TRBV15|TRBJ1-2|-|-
CATSRDGAVVGSYGYTF
TGTGCCACCAGCAGAGACGGAGCGGTCGTGGGAAGCTATGGCTACACCTTC
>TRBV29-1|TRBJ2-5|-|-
CSVNSVRAETQYF
TGCAGCGTTAATTCGGTCAGAGCGGAGACCCAGTACTTC
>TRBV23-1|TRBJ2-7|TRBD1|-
CASTGVYEQYF
TGCGCCAGTACAGGGGTATACGAGCAGTACTTC
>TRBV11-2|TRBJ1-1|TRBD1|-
CATGTGDTEAFF
TGTGCCACCGGGACAGGGGACACTGAAGCTTTCTTT
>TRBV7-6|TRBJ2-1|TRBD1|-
CASSSVPRTGISYNEQFF
TGTGCCAGCAGCTCCGTGCCCCGGACAGGGATTTCCTACAATGAGCAGTTCTTC
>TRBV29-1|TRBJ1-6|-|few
CSVRVADGLGDSPLHF
TGCAGCGTTCGCGTAGCGGACGGCCTCGGTGATTCACCCCTCCACTTT
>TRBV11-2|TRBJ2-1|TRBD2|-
CASSRLRGLAGETYNEQFF
TGTGCCAGCAGCCGATTAAGGGGACTAGCGGGGGAGACCTACAATGAGCAGTTCTTC
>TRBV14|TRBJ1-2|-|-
CASSAQPNYGYTF
TGTGCCAGCAGCGCACAACCAAATTATGGCTACACCTTC
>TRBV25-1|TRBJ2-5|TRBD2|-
CASSPRASGETQYF
TGTGCCAGCAGTCCCAGGGCTAGCGGGGAGACCCAGTACTTC
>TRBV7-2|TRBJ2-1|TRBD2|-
CASSLASGGYNEQFF
TGTGCCAGCAGCTTAGCTAGCGGGGGGTACAATGAGCAGTTCTTC
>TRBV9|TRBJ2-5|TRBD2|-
CASSSGTSGGWIETQYF
TGTGCCAGCAGCTCGGGGACTAGCGGGGGGTGGATAGAGACCCAGTACTTC
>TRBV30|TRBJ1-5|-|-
CAWSVRQGLQPQHF
TGTGCCTGGAGTGTACGGCAGGGGTTACAGCCCCAGCATTTT
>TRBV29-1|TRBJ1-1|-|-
CSDRNTEAFF
TGCAGCGACAGGAACACTGAAGCTTTCTTT
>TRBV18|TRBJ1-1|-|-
CASSPPSGQSSREAFF
TGTGCCAGCTCACCACCTTCAGGACAGAGTTCCAGGGAAGCTTTCTTT
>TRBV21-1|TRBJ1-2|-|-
CASSKGGRGLGYGYTF
TGTGCCAGCAGCAAAGGAGGTAGGGGGCTTGGCTATGGCTACACCTTC
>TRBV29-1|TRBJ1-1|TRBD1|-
CSVGQGNTEAFF
TGCAGCGTGGGACAGGGGAACACTGAAGCTTTCTTT
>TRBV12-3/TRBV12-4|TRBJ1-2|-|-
CASSLGGVGYTF
TGTGCCAGCAGTTTGGGGGGGGTTGGCTACACCTTC
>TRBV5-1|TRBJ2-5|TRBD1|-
CASSLTGVWETQYF
TGCGCCAGCAGCTTAACAGGGGTATGGGAGACCCAGTACTTC
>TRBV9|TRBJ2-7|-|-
CASSPGTSYEQYF
TGTGCCAGCAGCCCAGGGACATCTTACGAGCAGTACTTC
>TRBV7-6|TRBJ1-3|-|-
CASSKQRASSGNTIYF
TGTGCCAGCAGCAAGCAGCGGGCTTCCTCTGGAAACACCATATATTTT
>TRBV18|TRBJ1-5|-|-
CASSPGGASNQPQHF
TGTGCCAGCTCACCAGGAGGGGCCAGCAATCAGCCCCAGCATTTT
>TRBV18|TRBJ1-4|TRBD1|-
CASSPLPDRGDEKLFF
TGTGCCAGCTCACCACTGCCGGACAGGGGAGATGAAAAACTGTTTTTT
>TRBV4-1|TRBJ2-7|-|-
CASSQGLAAGEQYF
TGCGCCAGCAGCCAAGGGCTAGCAGCGGGCGAGCAGTACTTC
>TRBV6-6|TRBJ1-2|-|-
CASTPREGPVYGYTF
TGTGCCAGCACCCCCCGGGAGGGGCCAGTCTATGGCTACACCTTC
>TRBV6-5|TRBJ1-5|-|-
CASRRDPNQPQHF
TGTGCCAGCAGGAGGGATCCCAATCAGCCCCAGCATTTT
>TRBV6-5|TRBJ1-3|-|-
CASSYRGRFSGNTIYF
TGTGCCAGCAGTTATAGGGGCCGGTTCTCTGGAAACACCATATATTTT
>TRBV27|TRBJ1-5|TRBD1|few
CASSPLDGTANQPQHF
TGTGCCAGCAGTCCCCTGGATGGGACAGCAAATCAGCCCCAGCATTTT
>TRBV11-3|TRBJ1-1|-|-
CASSLAEHTEAFF
TGTGCCAGCAGCCTCGCAGAACACACTGAAGCTTTCTTT
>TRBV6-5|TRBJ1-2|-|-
CASTRGGENGYTF
TGTGCCAGCACCCGGGGAGGAGAGAATGGCTACACCTTC
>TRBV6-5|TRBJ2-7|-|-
CASTEAGMGYEQYF
TGTGCCAGCACCGAGGCGGGGATGGGGTACGAGCAGTACTTC
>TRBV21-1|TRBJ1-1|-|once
CASSRDSTEAFF
TGTGCCAGCTCTCGGGACAGCACTGAAGCTTTCTTT
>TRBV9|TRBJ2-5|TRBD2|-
CASSATSGGQETQYF
TGTGCCAGCAGCGCGACTAGCGGGGGGCAGGAGACCCAGTACTTC
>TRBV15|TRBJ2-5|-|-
CATSRGLSVAETQYF
TGTGCCACCAGCAGAGGCCTTTCGGTCGCGGAGACCCAGTACTTC
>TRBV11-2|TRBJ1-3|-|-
CASRSLAISGNTIYF
TGTGCCAGCCGATCGTTGGCCATCTCTGGAAACACCATATATTTT
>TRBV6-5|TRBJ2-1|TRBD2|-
CASSYYGTSSYEQFF
TGTGCCAGCAGTTACTACGGGACTAGTTCTTATGAGCAGTTCTTC
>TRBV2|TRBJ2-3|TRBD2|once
CASSVAGGPMSTDTQYF
TGTGCCAGCAGTGTCGCGGGGGGGCCGATGAGCACAGATACGCAGTATTTT
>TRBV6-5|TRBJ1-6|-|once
CASSYGGVYNSPLHF
TGTGCCAGCAGTTACGGCGGGGTTTATAATTCACCCCTCCACTTT
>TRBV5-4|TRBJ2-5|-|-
CASSVDTKETQYF
TGTGCCAGCAGCGTGGACACAAAAGAGACCCAGTACTTC
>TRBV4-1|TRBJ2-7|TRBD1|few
CASSQGGQGAYEQYF
TGCGCCAGCAGCCAAGGAGGGCAGGGGGCCTACGAGCAGTACTTC
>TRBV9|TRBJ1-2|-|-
CASSATHHYGYTF
TGTGCCAGCAGCGCTACCCATCACTATGGCTACACCTTC